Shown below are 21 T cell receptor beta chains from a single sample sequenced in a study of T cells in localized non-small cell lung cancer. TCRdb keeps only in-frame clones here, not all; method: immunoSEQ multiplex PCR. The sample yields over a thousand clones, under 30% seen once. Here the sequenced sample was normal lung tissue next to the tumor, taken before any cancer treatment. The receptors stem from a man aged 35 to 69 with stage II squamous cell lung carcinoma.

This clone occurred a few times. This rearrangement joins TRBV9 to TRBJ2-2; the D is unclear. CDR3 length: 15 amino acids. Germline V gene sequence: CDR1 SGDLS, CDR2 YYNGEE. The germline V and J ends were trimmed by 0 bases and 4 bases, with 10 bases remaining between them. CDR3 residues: CASSVDSQSTGELFF. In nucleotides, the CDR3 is TGTGCCAGCAGCGTAGACTCCCAGAGCACCGGGGAGCTGTTTTTT.

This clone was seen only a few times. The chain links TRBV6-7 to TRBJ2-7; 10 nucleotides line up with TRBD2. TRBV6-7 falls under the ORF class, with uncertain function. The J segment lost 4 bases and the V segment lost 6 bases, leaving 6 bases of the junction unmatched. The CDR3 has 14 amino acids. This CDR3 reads CASSPGLAEYEQYF. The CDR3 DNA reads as TGTGCCAGCAGCCCCGGACTAGCGGAGTACGAGCAGTACTTC.

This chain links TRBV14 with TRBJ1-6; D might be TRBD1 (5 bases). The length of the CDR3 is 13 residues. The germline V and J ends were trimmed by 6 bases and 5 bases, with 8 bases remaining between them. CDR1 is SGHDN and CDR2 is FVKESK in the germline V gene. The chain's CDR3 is CASRQVDNSPLHF. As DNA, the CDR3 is TGTGCCAGCAGACAGGTCGATAATTCACCCCTCCACTTT. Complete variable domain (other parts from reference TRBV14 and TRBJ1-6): EAGVTQFPSHSVIEKGQTVTLRCDPISGHDNLYWYRRVMGKEIKFLLHFVKESKQDESGMPNNRFLAERTGGTYSTLKVQPAELEDSGVYFCASRQVDNSPLHFGNGTRLTVT.

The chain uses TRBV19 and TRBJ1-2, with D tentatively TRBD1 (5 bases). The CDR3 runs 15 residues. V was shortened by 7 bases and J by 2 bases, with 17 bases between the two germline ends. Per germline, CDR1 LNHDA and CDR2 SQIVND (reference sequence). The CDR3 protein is CASISTGRKNYGYTF. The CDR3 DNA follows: TGTGCCAGTATAAGTACGGGACGGAAGAACTATGGCTACACCTTC.

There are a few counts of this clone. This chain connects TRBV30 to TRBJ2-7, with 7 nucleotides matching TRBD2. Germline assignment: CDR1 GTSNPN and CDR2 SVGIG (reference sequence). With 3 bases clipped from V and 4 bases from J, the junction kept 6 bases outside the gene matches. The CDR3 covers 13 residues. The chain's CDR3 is CAWSGGKEYEQYF. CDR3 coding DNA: TGTGCCTGGAGCGGGGGGAAAGAGTACGAGCAGTACTTC.

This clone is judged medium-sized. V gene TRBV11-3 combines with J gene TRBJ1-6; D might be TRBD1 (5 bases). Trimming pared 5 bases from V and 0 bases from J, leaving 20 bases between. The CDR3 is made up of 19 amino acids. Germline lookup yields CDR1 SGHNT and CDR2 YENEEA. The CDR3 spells CASSGRGTGPYSYNSPLHF. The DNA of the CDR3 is TGTGCCAGCAGCGGGCGGGGTACAGGCCCTTACTCCTATAATTCACCCCTCCACTTT. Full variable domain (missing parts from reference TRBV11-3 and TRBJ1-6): EAGVVQSPRYKIIEKKQPVAFWCNPISGHNTLYWYLQNLGQGPELLIRYENEEAVDDSQLPKDRFSAERLKGVDSTLKIQPAELGDSAVYLCASSGRGTGPYSYNSPLHFGNGTRLTVT.

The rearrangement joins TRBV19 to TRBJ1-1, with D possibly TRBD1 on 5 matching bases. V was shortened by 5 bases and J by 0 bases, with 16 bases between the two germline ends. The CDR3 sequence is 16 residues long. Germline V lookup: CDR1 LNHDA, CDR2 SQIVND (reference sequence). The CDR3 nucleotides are TGTGCCAGTAGTTTCCAAACCAGGGCCTTGAACACTGAAGCTTTCTTT. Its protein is CASSFQTRALNTEAFF. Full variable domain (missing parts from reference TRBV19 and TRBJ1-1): DGGITQSPKYLFRKEGQNVTLSCEQNLNHDAMYWYRQDPGQGLRLIYYSQIVNDFQKGDIAEGYSVSREKKESFPLTVTSAQKNPTAFYLCASSFQTRALNTEAFFGQGTRLTVV.

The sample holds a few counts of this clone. In DNA form, the CDR3 reads TGTGCCAGCAGCTTAGTCAGAAGTGCCTCTGGAAACACCATATATTTT. It is translated as CASSLVRSASGNTIYF. The V and J genes are TRBV11-3 and TRBJ1-3, with D hard to call. This CDR3 contains 16 residues. V was shortened by 1 base and J by 0 bases, with 10 bases between the two germline ends. From germline, CDR1 is SGHNT and CDR2 YENEEA.

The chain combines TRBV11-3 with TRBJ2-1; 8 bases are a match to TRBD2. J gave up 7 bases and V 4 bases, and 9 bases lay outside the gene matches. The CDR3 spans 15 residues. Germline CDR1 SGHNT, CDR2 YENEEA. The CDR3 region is CASSSTAGGQNEQFF. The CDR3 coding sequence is TGTGCCAGCAGCTCAACGGCGGGGGGACAAAATGAGCAGTTCTTC.

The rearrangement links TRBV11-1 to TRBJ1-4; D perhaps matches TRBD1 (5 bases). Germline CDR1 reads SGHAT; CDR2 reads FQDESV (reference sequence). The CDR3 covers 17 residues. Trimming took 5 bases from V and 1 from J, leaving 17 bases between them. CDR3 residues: CASSPSGTRQTNEKLFF. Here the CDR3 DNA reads TGTGCCAGCAGCCCGTCTGGGACCCGCCAAACTAATGAAAAACTGTTTTTT.

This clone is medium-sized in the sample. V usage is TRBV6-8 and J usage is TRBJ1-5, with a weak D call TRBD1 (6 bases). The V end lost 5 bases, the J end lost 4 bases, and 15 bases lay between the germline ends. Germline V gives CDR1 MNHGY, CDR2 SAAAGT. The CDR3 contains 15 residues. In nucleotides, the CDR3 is TGTGCCAGCAGTGAGGGTCAGGGACAAAATCAGCCCCAGCATTTT. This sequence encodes CASSEGQGQNQPQHF.

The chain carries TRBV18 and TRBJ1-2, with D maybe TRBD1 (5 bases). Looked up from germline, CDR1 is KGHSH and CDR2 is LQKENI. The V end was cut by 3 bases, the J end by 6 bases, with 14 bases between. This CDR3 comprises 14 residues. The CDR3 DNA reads TGTGCCAGCTCACCTACAGGTCCCGGGGATGGCTACACCTTC. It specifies CASSPTGPGDGYTF.

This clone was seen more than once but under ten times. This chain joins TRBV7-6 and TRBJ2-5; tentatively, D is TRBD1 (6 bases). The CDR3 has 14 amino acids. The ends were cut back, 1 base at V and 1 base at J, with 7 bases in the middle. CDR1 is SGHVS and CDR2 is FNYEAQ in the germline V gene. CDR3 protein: CASSLGTVQETQYF. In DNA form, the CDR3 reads TGTGCCAGCAGCTTAGGGACAGTCCAAGAGACCCAGTACTTC.

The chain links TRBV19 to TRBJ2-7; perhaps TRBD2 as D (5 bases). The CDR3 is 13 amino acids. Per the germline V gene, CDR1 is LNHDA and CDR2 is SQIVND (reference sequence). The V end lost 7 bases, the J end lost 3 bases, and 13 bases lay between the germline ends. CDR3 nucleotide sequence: TGTGCCAGTATGGACTCCAATCTCTACGAGCAGTACTTC. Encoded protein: CASMDSNLYEQYF.

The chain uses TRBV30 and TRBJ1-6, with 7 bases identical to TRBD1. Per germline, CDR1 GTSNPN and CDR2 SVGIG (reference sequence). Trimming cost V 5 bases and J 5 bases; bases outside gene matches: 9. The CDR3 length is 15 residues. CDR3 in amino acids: CAWHYRGAHNSPLHF. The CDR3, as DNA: TGTGCCTGGCATTACAGGGGTGCTCATAATTCACCCCTCCACTTT.

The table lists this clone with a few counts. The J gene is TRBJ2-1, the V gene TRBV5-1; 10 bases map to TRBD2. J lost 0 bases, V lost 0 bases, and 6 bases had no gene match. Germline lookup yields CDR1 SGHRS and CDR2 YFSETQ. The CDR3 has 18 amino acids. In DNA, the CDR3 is TGCGCCAGCAGCTTGGGGGGACTAGCGTCCTCCTCCTACAATGAGCAGTTCTTC. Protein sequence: CASSLGGLASSSYNEQFF.

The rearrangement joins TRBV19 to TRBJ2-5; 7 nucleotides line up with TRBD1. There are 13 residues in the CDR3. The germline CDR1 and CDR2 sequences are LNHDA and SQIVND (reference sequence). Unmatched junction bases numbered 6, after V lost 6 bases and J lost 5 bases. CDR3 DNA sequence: TGTGCCAGTAGGACGGGACAGATGGAGACCCAGTACTTC. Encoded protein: CASRTGQMETQYF. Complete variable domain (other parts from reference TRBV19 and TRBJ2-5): DGGITQSPKYLFRKEGQNVTLSCEQNLNHDAMYWYRQDPGQGLRLIYYSQIVNDFQKGDIAEGYSVSREKKESFPLTVTSAQKNPTAFYLCASRTGQMETQYFGPGTRLLVL.

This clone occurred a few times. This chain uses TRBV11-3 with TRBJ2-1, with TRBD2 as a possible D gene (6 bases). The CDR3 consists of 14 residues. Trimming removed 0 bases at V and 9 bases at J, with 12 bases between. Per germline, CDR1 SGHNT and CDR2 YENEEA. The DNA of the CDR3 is TGTGCCAGCAGCTTAGATTCTTACGGGGGTGAGCAGTTCTTC. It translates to CASSLDSYGGEQFF.

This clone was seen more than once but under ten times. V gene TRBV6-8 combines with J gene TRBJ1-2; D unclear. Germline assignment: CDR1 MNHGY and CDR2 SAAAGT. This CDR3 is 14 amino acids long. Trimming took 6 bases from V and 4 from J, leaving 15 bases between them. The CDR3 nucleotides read TGTGCCAGCAGAACAAACGGTGTTTTCTATGGCTACACCTTC. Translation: CASRTNGVFYGYTF.

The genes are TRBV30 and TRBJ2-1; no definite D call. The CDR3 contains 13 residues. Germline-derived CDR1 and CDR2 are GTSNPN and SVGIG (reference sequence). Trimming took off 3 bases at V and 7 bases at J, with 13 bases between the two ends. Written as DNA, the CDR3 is TGTGCCTGGAGCCCTTCCCGGCGTAATGAGCAGTTCTTC. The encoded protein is CAWSPSRRNEQFF.

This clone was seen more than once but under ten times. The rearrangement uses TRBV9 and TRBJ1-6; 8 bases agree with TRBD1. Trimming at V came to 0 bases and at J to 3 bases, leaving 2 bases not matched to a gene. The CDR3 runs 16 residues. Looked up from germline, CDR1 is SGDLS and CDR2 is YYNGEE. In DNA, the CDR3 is TGTGCCAGCAGCGTAGAAGGGACAGGCTATAATTCACCCCTCCACTTT. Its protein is CASSVEGTGYNSPLHF.